The 20 T cell receptor beta chains below were found in one sample sequenced in a study of shared clonotypes between healthy human individuals. Clones were read by immunoSEQ multiplex PCR, and TCRdb kept only the in-frame ones, dropping some. The table lists about 2.4 million clones, 93% of them singletons. The sample was naive CD4+ T cells from PBMCs. The subset is: CD45RA+ positively selected. These receptors were obtained from a young man in good health. Some clones in this sample may be carry-over from other donors' samples.

This clone was detected once. Relative to the germline gene, one junction end is altered; a read error may explain this. This chain joins TRBV2 and TRBJ1-2; D gene ambiguous. The CDR3 consists of 13 residues. CDR1 and CDR2 (germline): SNHLY, FYNNEI. The CDR3 sequence is CASSEGRLGGYTF. CDR3 coding DNA: TGTGCCAGCAGCGAAGGGAGGCTGGGGGGCTACACCTTC.

This chain joins TRBV6-1 and TRBJ1-1; TRBD1 matches at 7 bases. CDR1 MNHNS and CDR2 SASEGT come from the germline V gene. The V and J ends lost 6 bases and 10 bases, in that order; junction bases with no gene match: 5. The CDR3 length is 11 residues. Written as DNA, the CDR3 is TGTGCCAGCAGAGACAGGGAACCAGCTTTCTTT. It specifies CASRDREPAFF.

V usage is TRBV27 and J usage is TRBJ1-1, with unresolved D. This CDR3 region has 13 residues. Germline V gives CDR1 MNHEY, CDR2 SMNVEV (reference sequence). The V and J ends lost 3 bases and 5 bases respectively, with 10 bases between them. The CDR3 loop reads CASSLYRITEAFF. Written as DNA, the CDR3 is TGTGCCAGCAGTTTGTATAGAATTACTGAAGCTTTCTTT.

The chain recombines TRBV6-5 with TRBJ1-3; no clear D. This CDR3 is built from 16 residues. The V and J ends lost 0 bases and 4 bases respectively, with 13 bases between them. Per germline, CDR1 MNHEY and CDR2 SVGAGI. The CDR3 sequence: CASSYSRFGRGNTIYF. CDR3 in DNA: TGTGCCAGCAGTTACTCGAGGTTCGGTCGAGGAAACACCATATATTTT.

Points on this clone: This sample includes further DNA sequences coding for the same CDR3. This chain connects TRBV7-9 to TRBJ2-7, with D possibly being TRBD1 or TRBD2 (6 bases each). CDR1 SEHNR and CDR2 FQNEAQ come from the germline V gene (reference sequence). V shed 3 bases and J shed 3 bases, with 21 bases lying between them. CDR3 length: 17 amino acids. The CDR3 loop reads CASSFQFGGRGLYEQYF. For the CDR3, the DNA is TGTGCCAGCAGCTTCCAGTTCGGGGGTCGGGGGCTCTACGAGCAGTACTTC.

This chain joins TRBV2 and TRBJ1-3, with D hard to call. There are 14 residues in the CDR3. The V and J ends lost 7 bases and 4 bases respectively, with 14 bases between them. Germline CDR1 is SNHLY and CDR2 is FYNNEI. This CDR3 reads CASIGIVAGNTIYF. CDR3 sequence (DNA): TGTGCCAGCATAGGGATCGTGGCGGGAAACACCATATATTTT.

The chain has TRBV6-6 and TRBJ1-1; D gene unclear. Looked up from germline, CDR1 is MNHNY and CDR2 is SVGAGI (reference sequence). V was cut by 4 bases and J by 10 bases, with 19 bases left in between. The CDR3 spans 14 residues. The CDR3 DNA reads TGTGCCAGCAGTTTATCGTCGGGTGCGCCAAGAGCTTTCTTT. Its protein product is CASSLSSGAPRAFF.

The chain links TRBV5-1 to TRBJ2-3; TRBD2 might be the D (5 bases). Looked up from germline, CDR1 is SGHRS and CDR2 is YFSETQ. Between the trimmed V and J ends, which lost 4 bases and 5 bases, there was a span of 8 bases. The CDR3 runs to 12 residues. CDR3 protein: CASSILEDTQYF. Written as DNA, the CDR3 is TGCGCCAGCAGCATACTAGAAGATACGCAGTATTTT. The full variable domain, its missing parts supplied by reference TRBV5-1 and TRBJ2-3, is KAGVTQTPRYLIKTRGQQVTLSCSPISGHRSVSWYQQTPGQGLQFLFEYFSETQRNKGNFPGRFSGRQFSNSRSEMNVSTLELGDSALYLCASSILEDTQYFGPGTRLTVL.

The chain links TRBV10-3 to TRBJ1-1, with unresolved D. CDR1 is ENHRY, CDR2 SYGVKD, per germline. CDR3 length: 12 residues. The V end lost 11 bases, the J end lost 4 bases, and 14 bases lay between the germline ends. The CDR3 sequence: CAARAVGTEAFF. The CDR3 nucleotides read TGTGCCGCAAGAGCAGTAGGCACTGAAGCTTTCTTT.

The rearrangement links TRBV6-6 to TRBJ1-4; no reliable D call. Germline V CDR1 and CDR2: MNHNY, SVGAGI (reference sequence). Trimming removed 5 bases at V and 3 bases at J, with 13 bases between. The CDR3 runs to 15 residues. The CDR3, as DNA: TGTGCCAGCAGTCCCCTAAACACTCCTAATGAAAAACTGTTTTTT. Its translation is CASSPLNTPNEKLFF.

The CDR3 reads CASSQLRDGDQPQHF. CDR3 nucleotide sequence: TGCGCCAGCAGCCAACTGAGGGACGGGGATCAGCCCCAGCATTTT. J is TRBJ1-5 and V is TRBV4-1; D possibly corresponds to TRBD1 (5 bases). Deletions cut 2 bases from V and 5 bases from J, with 13 bases between. The CDR3 has 15 residues. Germline CDR1 reads MGHRA; CDR2 reads YSYEKL.

This chain links TRBV30 with TRBJ1-2; the D is unclear. The germline gives CDR1 GTSNPN, CDR2 SVGIG (reference sequence). This CDR3 has 13 amino acids. V was pared by 2 bases and J by 7 bases, with 14 bases between. The CDR3 sequence is CAWSSWPSAGYTF. CDR3 nucleotide sequence: TGTGCCTGGAGTAGTTGGCCGTCCGCTGGCTACACCTTC.

The chain carries TRBV25-1 and TRBJ2-3; the match to TRBD2 covers 8 bases. There are 14 residues in the CDR3. Germline assignment: CDR1 MGHDK and CDR2 SYGVNS. The J segment lost 5 bases and the V segment lost 4 bases, leaving 5 bases of the junction unmatched. CDR3 amino acids: CASSVSGEGDTQYF. CDR3 sequence (DNA): TGTGCCAGCAGTGTTAGCGGGGAGGGAGATACGCAGTATTTT.

V and J are TRBV6-5 and TRBJ1-1, with D possibly TRBD1 on 6 matching bases. The CDR3 is 15 amino acids. V was cut by 6 bases and J by 1 base, with 15 bases left in between. The germline V gene has CDR1 MNHEY and CDR2 SVGAGI. This CDR3 reads CASSPSPGANTEAFF. In DNA form, the CDR3 reads TGTGCCAGCAGCCCGAGTCCAGGGGCGAACACTGAAGCTTTCTTT.

J is TRBJ2-5 and V is TRBV29-1; tentative D call: TRBD2 (7 bases). The germline CDR1 and CDR2 sequences are SQVTM and ANQGSEA. The CDR3 runs 14 residues. Trimming cost V 6 bases and J 5 bases, with 19 bases left between them. The CDR3 spells CSVRGALPQETQYF. As DNA, the CDR3 is TGCAGCGTCCGGGGGGCCTTACCTCAGGAGACCCAGTACTTC.

This rearrangement joins TRBV6-5 to TRBJ1-1, with TRBD1 identical over 9 bases. The CDR3 extends over 15 amino acids. Germline assignment: CDR1 MNHEY and CDR2 SVGAGI. With V trimmed by 5 bases and J by 3 bases, 7 bases remained unmatched. CDR3 DNA: TGTGCCAGCAGTGCCAGACAGGGGGTCTACACTGAAGCTTTCTTT. It specifies CASSARQGVYTEAFF.

As to this clone: In the same sample, other DNA sequences code for this CDR3. The chain links TRBV4-1 to TRBJ1-6; D possibly corresponds to TRBD1 (5 bases). This CDR3 region has 16 residues. Germline V gives CDR1 MGHRA, CDR2 YSYEKL. With 0 bases removed from V and 0 bases from J, the gap between germline ends came to 6 bases. The CDR3 here is CASSQEGRSYNSPLHF. The DNA for the CDR3 is TGCGCCAGCAGCCAAGAGGGGCGCTCCTATAATTCACCCCTCCACTTT.

The sample holds one count of this clone. V usage is TRBV2 and J usage is TRBJ1-1; 8 nucleotides align to TRBD1. The CDR3 runs to 14 residues. CDR1 and CDR2 (germline): SNHLY, FYNNEI. J was trimmed by 2 bases and V by 6 bases; bases with no gene match: 5. This CDR3 reads CASRVTGANTEAFF. The CDR3 nucleotides are TGTGCCAGCAGAGTGACAGGGGCCAACACTGAAGCTTTCTTT. Full variable domain (remainder filled in from reference TRBV2 and TRBJ1-1): EPEVTQTPSHQVTQMGQEVILRCVPISNHLYFYWYRQILGQKVEFLVSFYNNEISEKSEIFDDQFSVERPDGSNFTLKIRSTKLEDSAMYFCASRVTGANTEAFFGQGTRLTVV.

The rearrangement joins TRBV7-9 to TRBJ2-3; TRBD2 is a possible D gene (6 bases). The CDR3 sequence is 16 residues long. Germline-derived CDR1 and CDR2 are SEHNR and FQNEAQ (reference sequence). Trimming removed 5 bases at V and 0 bases at J, with 15 bases between. CDR3 DNA sequence: TGTGCCAGCAGCGCGGGACTGGCTATAAGCACAGATACGCAGTATTTT. This translates into CASSAGLAISTDTQYF.

The chain couples TRBV6-5 to TRBJ2-7; possible D gene TRBD1, 6 bases. The CDR3 has 14 residues. V was pared by 1 base and J by 5 bases, with 12 bases between. The V gene's germline CDR1 is MNHEY and CDR2 SVGAGI. CDR3 nucleotide sequence: TGTGCCAGCAGTTACTTAACAGGGCCGGACGAGCAGTACTTC. Translating it yields CASSYLTGPDEQYF.